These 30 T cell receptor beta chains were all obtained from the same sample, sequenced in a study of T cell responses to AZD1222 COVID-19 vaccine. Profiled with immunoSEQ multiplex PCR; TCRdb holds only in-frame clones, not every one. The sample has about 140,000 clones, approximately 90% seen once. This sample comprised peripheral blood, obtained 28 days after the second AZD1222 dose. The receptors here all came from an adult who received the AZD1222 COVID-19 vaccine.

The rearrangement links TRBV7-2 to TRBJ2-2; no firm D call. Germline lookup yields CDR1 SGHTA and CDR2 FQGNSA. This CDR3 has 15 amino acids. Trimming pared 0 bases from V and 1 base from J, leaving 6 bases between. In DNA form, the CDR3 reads TGTGCCAGCAGCTTAGCGTCGGGGAACACCGGGGAGCTGTTTTTT. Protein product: CASSLASGNTGELFF.

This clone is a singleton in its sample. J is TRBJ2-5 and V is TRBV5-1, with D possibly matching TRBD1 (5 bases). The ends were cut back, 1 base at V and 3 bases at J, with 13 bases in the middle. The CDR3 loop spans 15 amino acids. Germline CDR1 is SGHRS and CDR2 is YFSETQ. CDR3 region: CASSLLLTDEETQYF. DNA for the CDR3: TGCGCCAGCAGCTTGTTGTTGACAGATGAAGAGACCCAGTACTTC.

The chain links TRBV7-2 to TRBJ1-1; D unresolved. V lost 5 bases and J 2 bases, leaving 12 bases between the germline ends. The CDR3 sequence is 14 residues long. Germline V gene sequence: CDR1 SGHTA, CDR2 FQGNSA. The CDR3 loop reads CASSLWTDNTEAFF. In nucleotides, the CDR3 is TGTGCCAGCAGCCTATGGACGGATAACACTGAAGCTTTCTTT.

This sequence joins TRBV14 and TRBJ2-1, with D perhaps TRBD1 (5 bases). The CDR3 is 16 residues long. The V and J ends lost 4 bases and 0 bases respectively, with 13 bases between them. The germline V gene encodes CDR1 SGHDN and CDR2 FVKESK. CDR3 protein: CASSLRGFSSYNEQFF. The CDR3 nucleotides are TGTGCCAGCAGCCTTAGGGGATTCAGCTCCTACAATGAGCAGTTCTTC. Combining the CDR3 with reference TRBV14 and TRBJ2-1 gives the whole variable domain EAGVTQFPSHSVIEKGQTVTLRCDPISGHDNLYWYRRVMGKEIKFLLHFVKESKQDESGMPNNRFLAERTGGTYSTLKVQPAELEDSGVYFCASSLRGFSSYNEQFFGPGTRLTVL.

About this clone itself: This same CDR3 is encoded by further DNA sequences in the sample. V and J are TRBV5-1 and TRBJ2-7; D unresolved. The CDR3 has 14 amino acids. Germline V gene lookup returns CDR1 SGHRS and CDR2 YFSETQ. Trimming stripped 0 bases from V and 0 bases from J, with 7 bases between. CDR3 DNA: TGCGCCAGCAGCTTGGAGGTTAGCTCCTACGAGCAGTACTTC. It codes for CASSLEVSSYEQYF.

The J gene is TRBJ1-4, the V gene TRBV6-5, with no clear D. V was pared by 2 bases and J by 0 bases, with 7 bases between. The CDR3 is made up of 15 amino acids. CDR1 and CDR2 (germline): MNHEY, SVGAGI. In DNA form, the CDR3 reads TGTGCCAGCAGTTACCAATCTGCAACTAATGAAAAACTGTTTTTT. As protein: CASSYQSATNEKLFF.

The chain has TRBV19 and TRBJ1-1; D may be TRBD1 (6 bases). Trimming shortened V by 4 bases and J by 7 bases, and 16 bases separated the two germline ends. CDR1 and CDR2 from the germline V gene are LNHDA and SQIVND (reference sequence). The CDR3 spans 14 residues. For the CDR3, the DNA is TGTGCCAGTAGTACAGCCGGGACACATAATGAAGCTTTCTTT. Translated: CASSTAGTHNEAFF.

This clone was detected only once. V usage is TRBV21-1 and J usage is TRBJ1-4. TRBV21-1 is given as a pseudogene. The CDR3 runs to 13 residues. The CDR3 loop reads CRGPDKSNEKLFF. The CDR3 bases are TGTCGAGGGCCTGACAAATCAAATGAAAAACTGTTTTTT.

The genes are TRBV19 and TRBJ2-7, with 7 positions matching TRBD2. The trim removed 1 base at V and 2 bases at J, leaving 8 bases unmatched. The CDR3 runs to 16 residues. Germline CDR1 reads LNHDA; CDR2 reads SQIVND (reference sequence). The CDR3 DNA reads TGTGCCAGTAGTATAGGTAGGCTAGCGGCAACCTACGAGCAGTACTTC. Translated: CASSIGRLAATYEQYF.

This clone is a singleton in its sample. The CDR3 bases are TGCAGCGTTGGGGCCGGTCCCGACTATGGCTACACCTTC. Its protein is CSVGAGPDYGYTF. The chain links TRBV29-1 to TRBJ1-2, with D uncertain. The CDR3 covers 13 residues. Germline CDR1 SQVTM, CDR2 ANQGSEA. Deletions cut 4 bases from V and 3 bases from J, with 12 bases between.

CDR3 in amino acids: CASSQDPWTSTDTQYF. Written as DNA, the CDR3 is TGTGCCAGCAGCCAAGATCCCTGGACCAGCACAGATACGCAGTATTTT. This rearrangement joins TRBV3-1 (or the pseudogene TRBV3-2) to TRBJ2-3; D is unresolved. Trimming left V 0 bases short and J 0 bases short, with 10 bases between. Germline V gene sequence: CDR1 LGHDT, CDR2 YNNKEL (reference sequence). This CDR3 has 16 amino acids.

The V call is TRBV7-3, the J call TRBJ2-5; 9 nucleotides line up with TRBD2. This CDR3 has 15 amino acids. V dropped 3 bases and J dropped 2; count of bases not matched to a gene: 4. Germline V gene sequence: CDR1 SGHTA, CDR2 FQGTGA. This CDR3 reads CASSFVAGEQETQYF. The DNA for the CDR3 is TGTGCCAGCAGCTTCGTAGCGGGGGAGCAAGAGACCCAGTACTTC.

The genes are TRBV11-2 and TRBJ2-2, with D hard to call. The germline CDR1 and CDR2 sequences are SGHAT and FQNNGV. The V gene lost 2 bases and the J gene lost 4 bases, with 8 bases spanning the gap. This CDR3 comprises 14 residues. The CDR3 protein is CASSLTRSTGELFF. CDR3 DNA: TGTGCCAGCAGCTTAACCCGATCCACCGGGGAGCTGTTTTTT. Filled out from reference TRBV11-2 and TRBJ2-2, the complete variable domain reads EAGVAQSPRYKIIEKRQSVAFWCNPISGHATLYWYQQILGQGPKLLIQFQNNGVVDDSQLPKDRFSAERLKGVDSTLKIQPAKLEDSAVYLCASSLTRSTGELFFGEGSRLTVL.

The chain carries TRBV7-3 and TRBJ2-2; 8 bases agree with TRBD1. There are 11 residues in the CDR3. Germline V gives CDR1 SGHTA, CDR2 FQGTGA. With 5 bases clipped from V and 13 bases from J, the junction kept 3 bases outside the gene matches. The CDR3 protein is CASSPGGVLFF. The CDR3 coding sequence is TGTGCCAGCAGCCCAGGGGGCGTGCTGTTTTTT.

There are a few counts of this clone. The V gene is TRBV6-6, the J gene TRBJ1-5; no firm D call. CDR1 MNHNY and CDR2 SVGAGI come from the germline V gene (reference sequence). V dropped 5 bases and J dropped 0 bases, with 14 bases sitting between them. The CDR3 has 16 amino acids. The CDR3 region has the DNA TGTGCCAGCAGTACTGCCAGCGGATATAGCAATCAGCCCCAGCATTTT. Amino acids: CASSTASGYSNQPQHF.

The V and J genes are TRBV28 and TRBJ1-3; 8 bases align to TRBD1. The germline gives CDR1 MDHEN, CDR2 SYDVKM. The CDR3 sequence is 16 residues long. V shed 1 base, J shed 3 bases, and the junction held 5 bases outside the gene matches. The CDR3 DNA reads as TGTGCCAGCAGTTTATCGGCGACAGGGGTTGGAAACACCATATATTTT. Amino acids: CASSLSATGVGNTIYF.

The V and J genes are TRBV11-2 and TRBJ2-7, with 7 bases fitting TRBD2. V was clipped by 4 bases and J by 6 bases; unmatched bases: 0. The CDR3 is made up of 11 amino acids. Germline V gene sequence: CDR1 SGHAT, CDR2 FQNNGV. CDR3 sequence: CASSSGGEQYF. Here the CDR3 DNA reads TGTGCCAGCAGCTCGGGGGGCGAGCAGTACTTC. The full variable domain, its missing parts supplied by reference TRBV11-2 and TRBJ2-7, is EAGVAQSPRYKIIEKRQSVAFWCNPISGHATLYWYQQILGQGPKLLIQFQNNGVVDDSQLPKDRFSAERLKGVDSTLKIQPAKLEDSAVYLCASSSGGEQYFGPGTRLTVT.

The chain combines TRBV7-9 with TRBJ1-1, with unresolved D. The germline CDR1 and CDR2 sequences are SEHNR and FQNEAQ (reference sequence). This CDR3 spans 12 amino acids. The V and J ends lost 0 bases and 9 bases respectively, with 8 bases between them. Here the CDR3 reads CASSLATGQAFF. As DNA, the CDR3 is TGTGCCAGCAGCTTAGCGACGGGTCAAGCTTTCTTT. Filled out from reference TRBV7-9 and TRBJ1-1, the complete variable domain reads DTGVSQNPRHKITKRGQNVTFRCDPISEHNRLYWYRQTLGQGPEFLTYFQNEAQLEKSRLLSDRFSAERPKGSFSTLEIQRTEQGDSAMYLCASSLATGQAFFGQGTRLTVV.

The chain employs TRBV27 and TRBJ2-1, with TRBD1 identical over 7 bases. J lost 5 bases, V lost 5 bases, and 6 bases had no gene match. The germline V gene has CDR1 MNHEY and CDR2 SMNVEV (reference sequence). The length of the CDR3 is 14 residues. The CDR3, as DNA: TGTGCCAGCAGTCTACAGGGGACCCACAATGAGCAGTTCTTC. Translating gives CASSLQGTHNEQFF.

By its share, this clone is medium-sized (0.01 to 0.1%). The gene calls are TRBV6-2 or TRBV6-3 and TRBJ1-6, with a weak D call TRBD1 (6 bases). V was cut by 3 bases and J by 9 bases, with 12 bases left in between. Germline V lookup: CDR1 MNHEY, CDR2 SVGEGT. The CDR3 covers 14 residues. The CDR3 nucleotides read TGTGCCAGCAGTTATGGGGGCATTAGTTCACCCCTCCACTTT. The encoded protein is CASSYGGISSPLHF.

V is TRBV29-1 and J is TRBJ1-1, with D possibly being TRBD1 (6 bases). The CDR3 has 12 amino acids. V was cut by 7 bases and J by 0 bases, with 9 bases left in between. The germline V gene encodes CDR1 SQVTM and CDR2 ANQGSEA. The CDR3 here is CSATGLNTEAFF. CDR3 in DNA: TGCAGCGCGACAGGATTGAACACTGAAGCTTTCTTT.

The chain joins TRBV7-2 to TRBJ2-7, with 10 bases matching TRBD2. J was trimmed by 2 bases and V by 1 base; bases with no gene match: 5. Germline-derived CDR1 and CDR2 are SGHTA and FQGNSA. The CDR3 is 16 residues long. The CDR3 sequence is CASSLEILAGAYEQYF. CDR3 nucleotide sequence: TGTGCCAGCAGCTTAGAAATTCTAGCGGGAGCCTACGAGCAGTACTTC.

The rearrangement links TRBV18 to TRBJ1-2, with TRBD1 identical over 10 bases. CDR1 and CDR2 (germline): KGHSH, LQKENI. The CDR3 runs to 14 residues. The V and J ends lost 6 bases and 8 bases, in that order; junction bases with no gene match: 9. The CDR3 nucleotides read TGTGCCAGCTCCCGGGACAGGGGAAGTAGAGGCTACACCTTC. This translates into CASSRDRGSRGYTF. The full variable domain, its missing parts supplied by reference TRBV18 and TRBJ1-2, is NAGVMQNPRHLVRRRGQEARLRCSPMKGHSHVYWYRQLPEEGLKFMVYLQKENIIDESGMPKERFSAEFPKEGPSILRIQQVVRGDSAAYFCASSRDRGSRGYTFGSGTRLTVV.

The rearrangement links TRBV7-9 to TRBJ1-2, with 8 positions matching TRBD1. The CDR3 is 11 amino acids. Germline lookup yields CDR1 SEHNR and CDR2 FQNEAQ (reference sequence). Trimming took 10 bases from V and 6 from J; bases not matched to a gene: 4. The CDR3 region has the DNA TGTGCCACTGGACAGGGCGATGGCTACACCTTC. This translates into CATGQGDGYTF.

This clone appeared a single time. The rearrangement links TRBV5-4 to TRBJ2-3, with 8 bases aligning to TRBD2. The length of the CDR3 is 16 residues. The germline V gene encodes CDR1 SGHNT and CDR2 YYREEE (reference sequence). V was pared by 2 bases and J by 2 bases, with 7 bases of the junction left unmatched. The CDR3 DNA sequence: TGTGCCAGCAGCTTTCCGGGCGGGGGGACCACAGATACGCAGTATTTT. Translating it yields CASSFPGGGTTDTQYF.

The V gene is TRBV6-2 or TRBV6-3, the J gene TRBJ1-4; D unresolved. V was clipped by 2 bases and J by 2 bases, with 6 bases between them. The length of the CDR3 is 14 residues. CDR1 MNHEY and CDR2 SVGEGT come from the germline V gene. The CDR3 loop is CASSYHRTNEKLFF. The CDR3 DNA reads TGTGCCAGCAGTTACCATCGGACTAATGAAAAACTGTTTTTT.

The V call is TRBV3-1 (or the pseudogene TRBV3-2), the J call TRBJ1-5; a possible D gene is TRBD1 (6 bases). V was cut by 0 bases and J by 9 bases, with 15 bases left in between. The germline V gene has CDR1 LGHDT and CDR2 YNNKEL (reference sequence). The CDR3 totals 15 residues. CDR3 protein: CASSQDQGMSRPQHF. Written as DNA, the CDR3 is TGTGCCAGCAGCCAAGATCAGGGGATGTCGCGGCCCCAGCATTTT.

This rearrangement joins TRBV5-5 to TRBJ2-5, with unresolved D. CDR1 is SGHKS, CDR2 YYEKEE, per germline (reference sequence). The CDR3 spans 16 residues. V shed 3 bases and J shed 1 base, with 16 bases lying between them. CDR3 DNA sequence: TGTGCCAGCAGCTCCCTGTCAGCGCCACTCCAAGAGACCCAGTACTTC. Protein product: CASSSLSAPLQETQYF.

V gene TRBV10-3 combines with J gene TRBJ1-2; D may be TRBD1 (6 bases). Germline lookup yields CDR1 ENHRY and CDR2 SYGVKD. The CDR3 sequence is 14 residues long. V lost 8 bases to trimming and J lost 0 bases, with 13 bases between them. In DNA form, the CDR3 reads TGTGCCATCCTGGACAGCCAGGCTAACTATGGCTACACCTTC. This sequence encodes CAILDSQANYGYTF.

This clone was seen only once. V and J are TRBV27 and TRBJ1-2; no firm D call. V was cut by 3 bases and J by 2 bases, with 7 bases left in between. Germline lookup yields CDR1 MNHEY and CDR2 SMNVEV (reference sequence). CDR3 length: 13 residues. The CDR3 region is CASSFGLNYGYTF. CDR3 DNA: TGTGCCAGCAGTTTCGGGTTAAACTATGGCTACACCTTC.